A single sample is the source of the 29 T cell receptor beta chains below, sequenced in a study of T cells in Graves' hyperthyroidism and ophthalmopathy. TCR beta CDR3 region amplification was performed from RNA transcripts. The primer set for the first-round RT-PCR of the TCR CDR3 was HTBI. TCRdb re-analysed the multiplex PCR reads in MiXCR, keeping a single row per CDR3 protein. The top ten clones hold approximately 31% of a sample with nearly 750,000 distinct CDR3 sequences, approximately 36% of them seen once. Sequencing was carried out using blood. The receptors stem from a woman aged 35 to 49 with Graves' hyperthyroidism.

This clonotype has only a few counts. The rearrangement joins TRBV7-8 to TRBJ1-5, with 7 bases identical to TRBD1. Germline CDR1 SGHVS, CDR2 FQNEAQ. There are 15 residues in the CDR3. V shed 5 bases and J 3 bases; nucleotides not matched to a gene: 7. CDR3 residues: CASSIRQGNNQPQHF. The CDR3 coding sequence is TGTGCCAGCAGCATAAGACAGGGAAACAATCAGCCCCAGCATTTT.

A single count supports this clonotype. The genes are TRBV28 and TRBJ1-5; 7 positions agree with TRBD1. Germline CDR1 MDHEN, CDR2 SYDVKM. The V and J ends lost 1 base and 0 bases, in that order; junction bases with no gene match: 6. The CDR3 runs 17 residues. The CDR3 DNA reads TGTGCCAGCAGTTTATATAGACAGGGCTATAGCAATCAGCCCCAGCATTTT. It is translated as CASSLYRQGYSNQPQHF.

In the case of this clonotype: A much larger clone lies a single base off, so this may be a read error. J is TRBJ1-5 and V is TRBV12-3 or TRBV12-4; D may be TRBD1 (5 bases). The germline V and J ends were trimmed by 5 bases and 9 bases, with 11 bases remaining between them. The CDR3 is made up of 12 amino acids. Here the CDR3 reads CASSPRRGPQHF. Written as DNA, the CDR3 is TGTGCCAGCAGTCCAAGAAGGGGGCCCCAGCATTTT.

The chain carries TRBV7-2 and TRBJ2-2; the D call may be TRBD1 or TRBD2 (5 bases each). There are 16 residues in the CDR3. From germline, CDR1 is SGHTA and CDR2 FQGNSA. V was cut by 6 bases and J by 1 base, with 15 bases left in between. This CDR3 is CASRWDLSLNTGELFF. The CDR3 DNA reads TGTGCCAGCAGGTGGGACCTTTCTCTGAACACCGGGGAGCTGTTTTTT.

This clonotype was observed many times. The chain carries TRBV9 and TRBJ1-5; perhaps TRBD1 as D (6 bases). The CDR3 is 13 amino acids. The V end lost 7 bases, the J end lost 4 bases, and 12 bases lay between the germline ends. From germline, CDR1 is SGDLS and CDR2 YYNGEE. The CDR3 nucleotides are TGTGCCAGCGGAAACACAGGGAATCAGCCCCAGCATTTT. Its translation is CASGNTGNQPQHF.

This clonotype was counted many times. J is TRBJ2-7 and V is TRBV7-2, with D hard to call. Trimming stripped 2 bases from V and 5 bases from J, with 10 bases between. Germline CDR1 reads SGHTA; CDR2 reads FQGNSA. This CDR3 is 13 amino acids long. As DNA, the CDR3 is TGTGCCAGCAGCTTAAGCAGCTCGGACGAGCAGTACTTC. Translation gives CASSLSSSDEQYF.

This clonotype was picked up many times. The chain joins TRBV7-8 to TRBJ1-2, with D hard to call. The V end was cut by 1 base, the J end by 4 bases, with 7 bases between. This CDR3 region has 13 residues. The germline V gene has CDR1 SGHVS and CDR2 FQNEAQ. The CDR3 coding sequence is TGTGCCAGCAGCTTAGGGGCGGGCTATGGCTACACCTTC. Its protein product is CASSLGAGYGYTF.

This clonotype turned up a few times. The CDR3 DNA follows: TGTGCCAGCAGTGGGGATCGCGGGGGGGCCCTCTACGAGCAGTACTTC. This encodes CASSGDRGGALYEQYF. The V gene is TRBV2, the J gene TRBJ2-7, with 9 bases aligning to TRBD2. J was trimmed by 3 bases and V by 4 bases; bases with no gene match: 10. Germline CDR1 and CDR2: SNHLY and FYNNEI. The CDR3 is made up of 16 amino acids. The full variable domain, its missing parts supplied by reference TRBV2 and TRBJ2-7, is EPEVTQTPSHQVTQMGQEVILRCVPISNHLYFYWYRQILGQKVEFLVSFYNNEISEKSEIFDDQFSVERPDGSNFTLKIRSTKLEDSAMYFCASSGDRGGALYEQYFGPGTRLTVT.

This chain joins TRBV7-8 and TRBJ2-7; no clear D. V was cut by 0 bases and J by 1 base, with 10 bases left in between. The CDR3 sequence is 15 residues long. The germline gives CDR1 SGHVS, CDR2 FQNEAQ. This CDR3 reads CASSLALDGSYEQYF. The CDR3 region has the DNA TGTGCCAGCAGCTTAGCGTTAGACGGTTCCTACGAGCAGTACTTC.

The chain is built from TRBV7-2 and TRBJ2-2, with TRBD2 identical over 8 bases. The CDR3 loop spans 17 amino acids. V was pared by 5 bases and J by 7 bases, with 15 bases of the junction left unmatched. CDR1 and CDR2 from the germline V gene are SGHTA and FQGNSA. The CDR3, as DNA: TGTGCCAGCAGCCAAACCTACTCCGGGACTAGTTTCGGGGAGCTGTTTTTT. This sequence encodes CASSQTYSGTSFGELFF.

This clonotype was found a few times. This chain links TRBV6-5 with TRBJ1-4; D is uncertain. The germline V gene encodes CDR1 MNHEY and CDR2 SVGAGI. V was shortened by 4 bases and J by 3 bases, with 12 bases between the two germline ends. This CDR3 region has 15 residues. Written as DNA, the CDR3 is TGTGCCAGCAGTTCCCCGACGGATTCTAATGAAAAACTGTTTTTT. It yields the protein CASSSPTDSNEKLFF.

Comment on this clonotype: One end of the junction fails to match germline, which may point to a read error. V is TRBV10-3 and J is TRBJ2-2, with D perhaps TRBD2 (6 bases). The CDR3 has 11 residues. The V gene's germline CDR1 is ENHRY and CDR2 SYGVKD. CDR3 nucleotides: TGTGCCATCACTGACACCGGGGGGCTGTTTTTT. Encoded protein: CAITDTGGLFF.

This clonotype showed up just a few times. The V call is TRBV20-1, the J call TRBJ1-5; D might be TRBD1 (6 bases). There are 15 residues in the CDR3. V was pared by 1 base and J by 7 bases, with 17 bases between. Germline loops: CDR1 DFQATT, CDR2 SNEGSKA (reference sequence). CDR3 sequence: CSARAKVRGWQPQHF. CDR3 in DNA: TGCAGTGCTAGAGCCAAGGTCAGGGGTTGGCAGCCCCAGCATTTT.

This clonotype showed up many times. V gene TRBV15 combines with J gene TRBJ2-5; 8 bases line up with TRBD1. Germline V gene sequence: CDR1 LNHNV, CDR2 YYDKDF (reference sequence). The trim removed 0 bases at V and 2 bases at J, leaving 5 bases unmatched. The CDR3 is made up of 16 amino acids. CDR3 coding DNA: TGTGCCACCAGCAGAGATTTTCAGGGGGCTCAAGAGACCCAGTACTTC. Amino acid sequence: CATSRDFQGAQETQYF.

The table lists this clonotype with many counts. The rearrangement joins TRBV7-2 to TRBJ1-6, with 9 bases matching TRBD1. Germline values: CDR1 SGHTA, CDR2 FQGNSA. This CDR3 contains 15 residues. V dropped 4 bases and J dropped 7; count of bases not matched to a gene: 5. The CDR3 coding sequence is TGTGCCAGCAGCTGGGGGGGACAGGGAAATTCACCCCTCCACTTT. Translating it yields CASSWGGQGNSPLHF.

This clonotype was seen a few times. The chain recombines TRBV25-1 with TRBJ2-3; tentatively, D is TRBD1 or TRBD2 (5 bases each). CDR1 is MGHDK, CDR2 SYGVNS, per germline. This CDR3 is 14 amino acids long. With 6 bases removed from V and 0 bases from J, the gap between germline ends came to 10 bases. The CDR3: CASRGPLSTDTQYF. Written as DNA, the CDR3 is TGTGCCAGCAGGGGACCGTTAAGCACAGATACGCAGTATTTT.

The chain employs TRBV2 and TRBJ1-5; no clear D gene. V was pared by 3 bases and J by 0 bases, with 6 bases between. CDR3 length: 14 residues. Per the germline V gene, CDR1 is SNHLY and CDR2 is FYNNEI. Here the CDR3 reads CASSDTGSNQPQHF. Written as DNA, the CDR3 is TGTGCCAGCAGTGATACCGGTAGCAATCAGCCCCAGCATTTT.

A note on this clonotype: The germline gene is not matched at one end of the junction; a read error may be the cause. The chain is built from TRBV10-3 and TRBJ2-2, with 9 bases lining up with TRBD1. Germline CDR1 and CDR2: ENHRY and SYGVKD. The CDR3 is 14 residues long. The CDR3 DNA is TGTACCATCAGCCCCGGGGACAGGGACGGGGAGCTGTTTTTT. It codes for CTISPGDRDGELFF.

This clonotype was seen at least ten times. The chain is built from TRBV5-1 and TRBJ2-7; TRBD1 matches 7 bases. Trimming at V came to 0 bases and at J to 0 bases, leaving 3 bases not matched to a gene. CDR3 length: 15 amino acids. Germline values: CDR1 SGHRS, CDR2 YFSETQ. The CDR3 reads CASSLGDSYSYEQYF. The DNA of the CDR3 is TGCGCCAGCAGCTTGGGGGACAGCTACTCCTACGAGCAGTACTTC.

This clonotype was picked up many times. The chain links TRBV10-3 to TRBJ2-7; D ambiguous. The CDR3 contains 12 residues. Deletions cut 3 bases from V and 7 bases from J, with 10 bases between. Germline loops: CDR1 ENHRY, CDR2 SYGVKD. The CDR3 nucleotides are TGTGCCATCAGTGAAGGGTCGGGTGAGCAGTACTTC. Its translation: CAISEGSGEQYF.

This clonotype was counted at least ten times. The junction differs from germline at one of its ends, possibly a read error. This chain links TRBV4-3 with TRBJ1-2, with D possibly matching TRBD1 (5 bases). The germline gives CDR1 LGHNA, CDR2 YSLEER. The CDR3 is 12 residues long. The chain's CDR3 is CASSQGNYGYTF. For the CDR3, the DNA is TGTGCCAGCAGCCAGGGCAACTATGGCTACACCTTC.

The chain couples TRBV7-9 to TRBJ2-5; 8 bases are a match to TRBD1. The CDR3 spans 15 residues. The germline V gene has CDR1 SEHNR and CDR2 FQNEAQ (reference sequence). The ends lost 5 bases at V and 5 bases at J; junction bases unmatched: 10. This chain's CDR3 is CASSHRDRNYETQYF. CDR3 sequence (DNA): TGTGCCAGCAGCCACCGGGACAGGAACTACGAGACCCAGTACTTC.

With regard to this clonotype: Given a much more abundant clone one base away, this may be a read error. DNA for the CDR3: TGTGCCAGCAGCTCCGACCATAGCGAGGGGGAAGGGACCCAGTACTTC. Translation: CASSSDHSEGEGTQYF. The chain is built from TRBV11-1 and TRBJ2-5, with a possible D match to TRBD1 (6 bases). Per germline, CDR1 SGHAT and CDR2 FQDESV (reference sequence). The CDR3 has 16 amino acids. The V gene lost 4 bases and the J gene lost 7 bases, with 22 bases spanning the gap.

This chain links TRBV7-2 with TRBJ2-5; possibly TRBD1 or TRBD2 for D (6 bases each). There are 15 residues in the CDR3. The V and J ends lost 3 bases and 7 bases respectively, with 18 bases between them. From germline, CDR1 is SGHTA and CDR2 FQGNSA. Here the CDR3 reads CASSFFGGLQGTQYF. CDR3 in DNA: TGTGCCAGCAGCTTTTTTGGGGGGCTACAGGGGACCCAGTACTTC.

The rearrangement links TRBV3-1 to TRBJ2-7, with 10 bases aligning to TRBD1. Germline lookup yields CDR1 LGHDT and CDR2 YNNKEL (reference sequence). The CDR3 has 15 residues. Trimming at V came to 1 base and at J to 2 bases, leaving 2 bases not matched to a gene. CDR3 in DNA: TGTGCCAGCAGCCAAGGGACAGGGGGAGCCTACGAGCAGTACTTC. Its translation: CASSQGTGGAYEQYF.

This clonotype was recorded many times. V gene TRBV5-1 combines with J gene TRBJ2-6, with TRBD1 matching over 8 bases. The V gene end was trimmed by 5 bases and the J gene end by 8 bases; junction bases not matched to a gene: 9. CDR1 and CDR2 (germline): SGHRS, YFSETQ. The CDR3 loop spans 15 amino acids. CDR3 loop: CASSSQTGETNVLTF. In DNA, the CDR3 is TGCGCCAGCAGTTCACAGACAGGGGAGACCAACGTCCTGACTTTC.

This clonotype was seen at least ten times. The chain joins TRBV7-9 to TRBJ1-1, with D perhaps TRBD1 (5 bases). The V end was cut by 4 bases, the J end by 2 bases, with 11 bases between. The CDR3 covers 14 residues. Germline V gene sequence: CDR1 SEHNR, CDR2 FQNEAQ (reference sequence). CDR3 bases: TGTGCCAGCAGCTCGACAGATTCAAACACTGAAGCTTTCTTT. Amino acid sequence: CASSSTDSNTEAFF.

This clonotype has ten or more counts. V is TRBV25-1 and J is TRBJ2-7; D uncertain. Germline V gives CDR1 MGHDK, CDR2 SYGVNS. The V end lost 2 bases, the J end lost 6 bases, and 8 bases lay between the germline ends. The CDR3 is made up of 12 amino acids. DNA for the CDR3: TGTGCCAGCAGTGAAGCGCCCCGCGAGCAGTACTTC. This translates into CASSEAPREQYF.

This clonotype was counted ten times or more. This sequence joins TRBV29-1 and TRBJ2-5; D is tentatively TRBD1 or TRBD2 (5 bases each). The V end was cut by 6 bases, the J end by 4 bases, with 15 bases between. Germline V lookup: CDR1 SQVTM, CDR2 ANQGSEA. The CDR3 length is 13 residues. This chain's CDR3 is CSVAVGAGETQYF. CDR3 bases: TGCAGCGTGGCCGTCGGGGCTGGAGAGACCCAGTACTTC.